Below, one T cell receptor beta chain is given with its context. The antigen remains unidentified. The sample originates from a study of blood T cells in healthy people across ages. Overall study findings and caveats: Naive T cell percentage by flow cytometry tracked strongly with beta diversity.

CDR1 MNHNY and CDR2 SVGAGI come from the germline V gene (reference sequence). The CDR3 sequence is 12 residues long. Aged about 6 to 90, donors were systemically healthy Caucasians from Russia. Peripheral blood from each donor was collected in a volume of approximately 9.2 milliliters. A second PCR, run for roughly 7 to 12 cycles, used a sample-barcoded 5' primer plus a J-beta primer mix. TCRdb reanalysed the 5' RACE reads using MiXCR and keeps one entry per CDR3 protein. Here the sample spans some 850,000 distinct CDR3 sequences, roughly 24% being singletons. The sample was also linked to a second study, of T cells of mothers and their children. From that study: A second PCR was performed with the M1S primer. This primer added sample barcodes and 2-4 random nucleotides.

The sequenced sample consisted of blood. The V call is TRBV6-6, the J call TRBJ2-5; D could derive from TRBD1 or TRBD2 (7 bases each). The closer fit of TRBJ2-7 to the DNA end suggests the J call may be wrong. The clonotype was recovered from a boy aged 5-17 years in good health. As DNA, the CDR3 is TGTGCCAGCACCCCAGGGGGGGACGAGCAGTACTTC. Protein: CASTPGGDEQYF.